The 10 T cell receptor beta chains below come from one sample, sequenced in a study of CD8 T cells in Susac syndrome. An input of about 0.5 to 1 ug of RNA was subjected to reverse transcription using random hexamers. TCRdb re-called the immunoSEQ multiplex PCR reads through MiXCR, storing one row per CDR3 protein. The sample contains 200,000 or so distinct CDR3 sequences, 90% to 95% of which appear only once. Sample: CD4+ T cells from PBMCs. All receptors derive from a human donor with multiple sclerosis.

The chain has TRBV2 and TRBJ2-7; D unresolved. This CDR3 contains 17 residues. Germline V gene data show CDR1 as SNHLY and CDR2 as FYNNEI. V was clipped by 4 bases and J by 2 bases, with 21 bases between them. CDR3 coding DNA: TGTGCCAGCAGTGTAGCAAGGAGACCCTCCACCGCCTACGAGCAGTACTTC. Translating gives CASSVARRPSTAYEQYF.

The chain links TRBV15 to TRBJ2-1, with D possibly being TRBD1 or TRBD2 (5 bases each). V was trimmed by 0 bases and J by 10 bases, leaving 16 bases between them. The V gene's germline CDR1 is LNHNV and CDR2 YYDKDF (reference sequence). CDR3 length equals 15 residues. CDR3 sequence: CATSRDNGRGEEQFF. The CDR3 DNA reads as TGTGCCACCAGCAGAGATAACGGAAGGGGAGAGGAGCAGTTCTTC.

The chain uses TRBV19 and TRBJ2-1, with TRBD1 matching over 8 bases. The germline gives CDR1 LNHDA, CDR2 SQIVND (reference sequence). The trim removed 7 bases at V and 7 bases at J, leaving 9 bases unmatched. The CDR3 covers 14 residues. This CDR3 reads CASTIRGPENEQFF. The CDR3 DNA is TGTGCCAGTACCATCAGGGGGCCGGAAAATGAGCAGTTCTTC.

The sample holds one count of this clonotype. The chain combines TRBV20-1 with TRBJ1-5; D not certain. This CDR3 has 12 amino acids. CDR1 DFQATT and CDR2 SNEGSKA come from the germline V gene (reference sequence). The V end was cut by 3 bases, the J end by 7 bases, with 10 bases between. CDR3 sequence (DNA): TGCAGTGCTAGTTCCGGCGGACAGCCCCAGCATTTT. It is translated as CSASSGGQPQHF.

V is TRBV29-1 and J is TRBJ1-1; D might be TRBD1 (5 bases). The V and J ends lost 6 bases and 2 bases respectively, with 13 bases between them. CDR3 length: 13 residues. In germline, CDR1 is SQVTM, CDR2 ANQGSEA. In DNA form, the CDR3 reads TGCAGCGTCACACAACAGGATAACACTGAAGCTTTCTTT. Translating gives CSVTQQDNTEAFF.

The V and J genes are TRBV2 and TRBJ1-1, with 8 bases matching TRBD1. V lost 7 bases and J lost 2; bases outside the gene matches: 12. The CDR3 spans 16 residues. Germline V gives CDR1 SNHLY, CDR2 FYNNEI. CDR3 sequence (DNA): TGTGCCAGCACCGGAGGACAGGGAAGTCCAAACACTGAAGCTTTCTTT. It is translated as CASTGGQGSPNTEAFF.

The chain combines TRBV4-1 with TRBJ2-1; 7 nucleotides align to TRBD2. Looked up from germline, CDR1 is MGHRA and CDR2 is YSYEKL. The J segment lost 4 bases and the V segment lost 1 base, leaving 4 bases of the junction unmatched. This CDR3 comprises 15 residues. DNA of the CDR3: TGCGCCAGCAGCCAAGGCGGGAGTGCTTACAATGAGCAGTTCTTC. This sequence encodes CASSQGGSAYNEQFF.

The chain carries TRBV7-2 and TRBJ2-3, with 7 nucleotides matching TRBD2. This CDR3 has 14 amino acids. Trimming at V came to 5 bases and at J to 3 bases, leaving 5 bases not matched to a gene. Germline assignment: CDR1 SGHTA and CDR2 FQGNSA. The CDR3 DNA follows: TGTGCCAGCAGCCCAGGACTAGAAACAGATACGCAGTATTTT. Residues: CASSPGLETDTQYF.

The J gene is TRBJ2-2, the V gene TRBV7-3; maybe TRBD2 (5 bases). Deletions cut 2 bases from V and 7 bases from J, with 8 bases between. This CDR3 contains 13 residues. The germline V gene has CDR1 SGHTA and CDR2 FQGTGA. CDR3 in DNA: TGTGCCAGCAGCTTACAGCGGAGCGGGGAGCTGTTTTTT. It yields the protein CASSLQRSGELFF.

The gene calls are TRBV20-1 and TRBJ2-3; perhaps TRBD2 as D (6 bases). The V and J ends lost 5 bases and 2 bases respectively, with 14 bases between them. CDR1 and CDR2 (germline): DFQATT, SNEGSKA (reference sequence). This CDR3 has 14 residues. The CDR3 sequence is CSAASARFTDTQYF. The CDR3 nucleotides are TGCAGTGCTGCTAGCGCTAGGTTCACAGATACGCAGTATTTT.